The 23 T cell receptor beta chains below all came from one sample that was sequenced in a study of TIL therapy for anti-PD-1-resistant metastatic lung cancer. The immunoSEQ assay was v3. Measured with immunoSEQ multiplex PCR; TCRdb has only the in-frame clones, and not every one. The sample carries about 50,000 clones, 80% to 90% recorded once. Time point: pre-treatment sample, taken before nivolumab and TIL therapy. The sequencing here drew on blood, taken at baseline. These TCRs come from a person between 25 and 79 years old with non-small cell lung cancer.

The V and J genes are TRBV15 and TRBJ2-6; TRBD1 aligns across 10 bases. Per the germline V gene, CDR1 is LNHNV and CDR2 is YYDKDF (reference sequence). The CDR3 runs to 17 residues. With V trimmed by 3 bases and J by 1 base, 3 bases remained unmatched. The CDR3 region is CATSRDRGRSGANVLTF. In DNA form, the CDR3 reads TGTGCCACCAGCAGGGACAGGGGGAGATCTGGGGCCAACGTCCTGACTTTC. The whole variable domain, filled in from reference TRBV15 and TRBJ2-6, reads DAMVIQNPRYQVTQFGKPVTLSCSQTLNHNVMYWYQQKSSQAPKLLFHYYDKDFNNEADTPDNFQSRRPNTSFCFLDIRSPGLGDTAMYLCATSRDRGRSGANVLTFGAGSRLTVL.

The V call is TRBV30, the J call TRBJ2-3; no firm D call. Germline values: CDR1 GTSNPN, CDR2 SVGIG (reference sequence). With 0 bases removed from V and 5 bases from J, the gap between germline ends came to 6 bases. The CDR3 runs to 12 residues. The CDR3 here is CAWSVVQDTQYF. CDR3 coding DNA: TGTGCCTGGAGTGTGGTTCAAGATACGCAGTATTTT.

The chain joins TRBV19 to TRBJ2-7; 13 bases align to TRBD2. The V segment lost 4 bases and the J segment 2 bases; nucleotides outside the gene matches: 2. This CDR3 contains 15 residues. CDR1 and CDR2 (germline): LNHDA, SQIVND (reference sequence). The CDR3 DNA sequence: TGTGCCAGTAGTAAAACTAGCGGGAGGGCCTACGAGCAGTACTTC. Translated, it gives CASSKTSGRAYEQYF.

The V call is TRBV18, the J call TRBJ1-2, with 9 bases that match TRBD1. Germline CDR1 reads KGHSH; CDR2 reads LQKENI. J gave up 3 bases and V 3 bases, and 5 bases lay outside the gene matches. CDR3 length equals 15 residues. The chain's CDR3 is CASSPGQGKDYGYTF. CDR3 coding DNA: TGTGCCAGCTCACCGGGACAGGGCAAGGACTATGGCTACACCTTC.

This chain links TRBV9 with TRBJ2-6; D ambiguous. With 3 bases removed from V and 0 bases from J, the gap between germline ends came to 4 bases. This CDR3 is 14 amino acids long. Germline CDR1 and CDR2: SGDLS and YYNGEE. The CDR3 protein is CASSEYSGANVLTF. CDR3 DNA sequence: TGTGCCAGCAGCGAATACTCTGGGGCCAACGTCCTGACTTTC.

The V gene is TRBV28, the J gene TRBJ1-6; D not resolved. The CDR3 loop spans 16 amino acids. Germline values: CDR1 MDHEN, CDR2 SYDVKM. V was cut by 4 bases and J by 6 bases, with 16 bases left in between. Here the CDR3 DNA reads TGTGCCAGCAGTTCCACCCACCTGGCAGCTAATTCACCCCTCCACTTT. Protein: CASSSTHLAANSPLHF.

This sequence joins TRBV7-2 and TRBJ2-5; D is possibly TRBD2 (6 bases). The germline V gene has CDR1 SGHTA and CDR2 FQGNSA. The ends were cut back, 4 bases at V and 5 bases at J, with 26 bases in the middle. The length of the CDR3 is 18 residues. CDR3 nucleotides: TGTGCCAGCAGCTCTAAGAGCCGGGACTCGCCGGGTGGGGAGACCCAGTACTTC. This translates into CASSSKSRDSPGGETQYF.

The CDR3 region is CASSIPGGRPYEQYF. The CDR3 bases are TGTGCCAGTAGTATTCCAGGGGGGCGCCCCTACGAGCAGTACTTC. The chain links TRBV19 to TRBJ2-7; perhaps TRBD1 as D (7 bases). V lost 3 bases and J lost 2, with 14 bases in between. Per germline, CDR1 LNHDA and CDR2 SQIVND (reference sequence). The CDR3 sequence is 15 residues long.

The CDR3, as DNA: TGTGCCAGCAGTTACGACCGGTGGGTGACCGGCACAGATACGCAGTATTTT. It encodes CASSYDRWVTGTDTQYF. V usage is TRBV6-2 or TRBV6-3 and J usage is TRBJ2-3; D is unresolved. Germline CDR1 reads MNHEY; CDR2 reads SVGEGT. V lost 2 bases to trimming and J lost 1 base, with 16 bases between them. The CDR3 covers 17 residues.

This clone was recorded once. V and J are TRBV28 and TRBJ2-1; no firm D call. V was trimmed by 4 bases and J by 6 bases, leaving 16 bases between them. Germline loops: CDR1 MDHEN, CDR2 SYDVKM. This CDR3 is 15 amino acids long. CDR3 DNA sequence: TGTGCCAGCAGTTCTCGACTTGTGGGATCCAATGAGCAGTTCTTC. It is translated as CASSSRLVGSNEQFF.

This clone came up once. The V and J genes are TRBV5-1 and TRBJ2-3; D possibly matches TRBD1 or TRBD2 (5 bases each). V gave up 4 bases and J gave up 3 bases, with 21 bases separating them. The CDR3 is made up of 17 amino acids. CDR1 is SGHRS, CDR2 YFSETQ, per germline. Written as DNA, the CDR3 is TGCGCCAGCAGCCTAAACTCGGGGCTCCAAGGAACAGATACGCAGTATTTT. Amino acids: CASSLNSGLQGTDTQYF.

The genes are TRBV5-1 and TRBJ2-5; D unresolved. The CDR3 runs 13 residues. V was clipped by 1 base and J by 3 bases, with 7 bases between them. CDR1 and CDR2 (germline): SGHRS, YFSETQ. CDR3 sequence (DNA): TGCGCCAGCAGCTTGACCGTTAAAGAGACCCAGTACTTC. Translating it yields CASSLTVKETQYF.

This chain joins TRBV5-1 and TRBJ2-3, with unresolved D. CDR3 size: 14 residues. CDR1 SGHRS and CDR2 YFSETQ come from the germline V gene. The V end lost 0 bases, the J end lost 5 bases, and 10 bases lay between the germline ends. This CDR3 is CASSLADLLDTQYF. The CDR3 nucleotides are TGCGCCAGCAGCTTGGCCGACCTTTTAGATACGCAGTATTTT.

The chain is built from TRBV11-2 and TRBJ1-1, with D perhaps TRBD1 (6 bases). Trimming removed 5 bases from V and 6 bases from J, with 13 bases in between. There are 13 residues in the CDR3. CDR1 and CDR2 from the germline V gene are SGHAT and FQNNGV. The CDR3 region is CASSRDKGSEAFF. CDR3 sequence (DNA): TGTGCCAGCAGCCGGGACAAAGGTTCTGAAGCTTTCTTT.

V gene TRBV9 combines with J gene TRBJ2-7, with D perhaps TRBD1 or TRBD2 (5 bases each). There are 14 residues in the CDR3. The V and J ends lost 0 bases and 0 bases respectively, with 7 bases between them. Germline V gene sequence: CDR1 SGDLS, CDR2 YYNGEE. The CDR3 region is CASSVAGTSYEQYF. Here the CDR3 DNA reads TGTGCCAGCAGCGTAGCGGGGACCTCCTACGAGCAGTACTTC.

V gene TRBV27 combines with J gene TRBJ2-7; a weak D match, TRBD2 (6 bases). CDR1 and CDR2 (germline): MNHEY, SMNVEV (reference sequence). Trimming stripped 5 bases from V and 1 base from J, with 15 bases between. CDR3 length: 15 residues. CDR3: CASSPPGRESYEQYF. For the CDR3, the DNA is TGTGCCAGCAGTCCCCCCGGCCGGGAGTCCTACGAGCAGTACTTC.

The count of this clone is one. Here the CDR3 DNA reads TGTGCCAGCAGCCGGGACAGGGCCCTAGGCGAGCAGTACTTC. It translates to CASSRDRALGEQYF. This chain uses TRBV3-1 (or the pseudogene TRBV3-2) with TRBJ2-7, with 9 bases lining up with TRBD1. The CDR3 runs to 14 residues. Germline CDR1 reads LGHDT; CDR2 reads YNNKEL (reference sequence). V was clipped by 4 bases and J by 6 bases; unmatched bases: 7.

V and J are TRBV30 and TRBJ1-3; the D is unclear. The CDR3 has 12 residues. Trimming removed 7 bases at V and 1 base at J, with 8 bases between. Germline values: CDR1 GTSNPN, CDR2 SVGIG (reference sequence). The CDR3 loop reads CASSESGNTIYF. The CDR3 coding sequence is TGTGCCTCATCAGAGTCTGGAAACACCATATATTTT.

The gene calls are TRBV7-8 and TRBJ1-1; 11 bases agree with TRBD1. Germline assignment: CDR1 SGHVS and CDR2 FQNEAQ. CDR3 length: 14 residues. V lost 5 bases and J lost 5; bases outside the gene matches: 4. The CDR3 DNA is TGTGCCAGCAGCCCTGGGACAGGGGGGACTGAAGCTTTCTTT. Protein sequence: CASSPGTGGTEAFF.

Turning to this clone: Germline and junction disagree at one end, which may indicate a read error. This chain uses TRBV6-2 or TRBV6-3 with TRBJ2-7, with D perhaps given as TRBD1 or TRBD2 (6 bases each). This CDR3 has 12 amino acids. CDR1 is MNHEY and CDR2 is SVGEGT in the germline V gene. CDR3 in DNA: TGTGCCAGCAGTCCCACCGGGGGCGGACTGGACTTC. Its protein product is CASSPTGGGLDF.

V is TRBV7-9 and J is TRBJ2-1, with D possibly matching TRBD1 (5 bases). CDR3 length: 14 amino acids. Germline V gene lookup returns CDR1 SEHNR and CDR2 FQNEAQ (reference sequence). Between the trimmed V and J ends, which lost 1 base and 4 bases, there was a span of 8 bases. The CDR3 coding sequence is TGTGCCAGCAGCTTAGGCACAGGTTACAATGAGCAGTTCTTC. Translating it yields CASSLGTGYNEQFF.

This rearrangement joins TRBV27 to TRBJ2-3, with a possible D match to TRBD2 (7 bases). This CDR3 is 13 amino acids long. Trimming removed 6 bases from V and 5 bases from J, with 12 bases in between. CDR1 is MNHEY and CDR2 is SMNVEV in the germline V gene (reference sequence). The CDR3: CASSWEGGDTQYF. Here the CDR3 DNA reads TGTGCCAGCAGCTGGGAGGGGGGAGATACGCAGTATTTT.

V usage is TRBV5-1 and J usage is TRBJ2-1; D is possibly TRBD2 (6 bases). Germline CDR1 SGHRS, CDR2 YFSETQ. The CDR3 is made up of 16 amino acids. V was clipped by 4 bases and J by 8 bases, with 22 bases between them. The CDR3 reads CASSTPRDSGRDEQFF. As DNA, the CDR3 is TGCGCCAGCAGCACCCCTCGGGACTCCGGTAGGGATGAGCAGTTCTTC.